This T cell receptor (beta chain) was documented in a study of shared clonotypes between healthy human individuals. Looked up from germline, CDR1 is MNHEY and CDR2 is SMNVEV (reference sequence). V was cut by 3 bases and J by 4 bases, with 12 bases left in between. The CDR3 contains 14 residues. Positive CCR7 selection of CD45RO-negative cells yielded the naive CD8 cells, and terminally differentiated effector memory CD45RA+ cells were excluded. In regard to this clone: Other DNA sequences in the same sample also yield this CDR3.

Replicate PCRs for sorted subsets used approximately 220 ng DNA; this equaled about 30,000 T cell genomes. The protocol was immunoSEQ multiplex PCR, while the TCRdb copy is restricted to in-frame clones and leaves out a portion. Seen here are a few million clones, just under 95% observed once, and the top ten hold under 2%. The specimen sequenced was naive CD8+ T cells from PBMCs. V gene TRBV27 combines with J gene TRBJ1-2, with D perhaps matching TRBD1 (6 bases). The TCR comes from a man aged 18 to 30 in good health. Some clones in this sample may be carry-over from other donors' samples. The CDR3 nucleotides read TGTGCCAGCAGTTTCACGGGGGCCGGCTATGGCTACACCTTC. Amino acid sequence: CASSFTGAGYGYTF.